The 27 T cell receptor beta chains below come from one sample, sequenced in a study of T cell repertoires in cytomegalovirus infection. TCRdb ran MiXCR on the reads and lists one entry per CDR3 protein. The data contain under 200,000 distinct CDR3 sequences, 15% to 20% of them seen just once; the ten biggest clones take up approximately 18%. The material sequenced was CD8+ T cells from PBMCs. Receptor source: a human donor in good health (CMV status not recorded). Some clones in this sample may be carry-over from other donors' samples.

This clonotype was counted only a few times. The chain combines TRBV28 with TRBJ2-1, with D perhaps matching TRBD1 (6 bases). With 1 base removed from V and 7 bases from J, the gap between germline ends came to 20 bases. Germline values: CDR1 MDHEN, CDR2 SYDVKM. The CDR3 length is 17 residues. CDR3 loop: CASSLSFVGTLNNEQFF. The CDR3 bases are TGTGCCAGCAGTTTATCCTTTGTGGGGACATTAAATAATGAGCAGTTCTTC.

The J gene is TRBJ2-7, the V gene TRBV20-1; TRBD1 aligns across 7 bases. The CDR3 length is 15 residues. Trimming at V came to 6 bases and at J to 3 bases, leaving 14 bases not matched to a gene. The germline CDR1 and CDR2 sequences are DFQATT and SNEGSKA (reference sequence). CDR3 protein: CSALNSGQSFYEQYF. The CDR3 DNA is TGCAGTGCCCTAAATTCGGGACAGTCCTTCTACGAGCAGTACTTC.

The rearrangement uses TRBV7-9 and TRBJ1-5; D uncertain. The germline V gene has CDR1 SEHNR and CDR2 FQNEAQ (reference sequence). Trimming took 0 bases from V and 2 from J, leaving 8 bases between them. CDR3 length: 15 residues. The chain's CDR3 is CASSLAGPGNQPQHF. The DNA for the CDR3 is TGTGCCAGCAGCTTAGCAGGGCCGGGCAATCAGCCCCAGCATTTT.

The V gene is TRBV2, the J gene TRBJ2-7, with D possibly being TRBD2 (5 bases). Trimming shortened V by 9 bases and J by 1 base, and 16 bases separated the two germline ends. Germline lookup yields CDR1 SNHLY and CDR2 FYNNEI. The CDR3 contains 14 residues. Here the CDR3 DNA reads TGTGCCAGTTCCAACCGGGGTTCTTCCTACGAGCAGTACTTC. This sequence encodes CASSNRGSSYEQYF.

This clonotype was seen a few times. The CDR3 DNA is TGTGCCAGCAGCTTATACGGGCTAGCTTCCTACAATGAGCAGTTCTTC. Its protein is CASSLYGLASYNEQFF. The chain joins TRBV7-6 to TRBJ2-1; D possibly corresponds to TRBD2 (5 bases). Trimming cost V 2 bases and J 1 base, with 12 bases left between them. Per germline, CDR1 SGHVS and CDR2 FNYEAQ. This CDR3 has 16 residues.

The CDR3 DNA reads as TGTGCCAGCAGTTACTCGGACAGGGGTACTGAAGCTTTCTTT. This translates into CASSYSDRGTEAFF. The chain is built from TRBV6-2 or TRBV6-3 and TRBJ1-1; 9 bases align to TRBD1. The CDR3 has 14 amino acids. The ends lost 0 bases at V and 5 bases at J; junction bases unmatched: 1. Germline CDR1 MNHEY, CDR2 SVGEGT.

This clonotype was observed at least ten times. V gene TRBV7-2 combines with J gene TRBJ2-7, with 7 nucleotides matching TRBD1. Germline V CDR1 and CDR2: SGHTA, FQGNSA. The ends lost 4 bases at V and 3 bases at J; junction bases unmatched: 3. The CDR3 covers 13 residues. The CDR3, as DNA: TGTGCCAGCAGCTCGGGACAGCTCTACGAGCAGTACTTC. It is translated as CASSSGQLYEQYF.

In its sample, this clonotype was seen many times. The rearrangement links TRBV9 to TRBJ1-2; tentative D call: TRBD1 (5 bases). The germline V gene encodes CDR1 SGDLS and CDR2 YYNGEE. Trimming took off 4 bases at V and 8 bases at J, with 18 bases between the two ends. The CDR3 length is 14 residues. The CDR3 loop reads CASSPSGGSGGYTF. The CDR3 coding sequence is TGTGCCAGCAGCCCCAGTGGGGGTTCGGGAGGCTACACCTTC.

This clonotype was observed a few times. This sequence joins TRBV2 and TRBJ2-7, with D uncertain. Trimming shortened V by 3 bases and J by 3 bases, and 6 bases separated the two germline ends. The CDR3 spans 12 residues. Germline CDR1 and CDR2: SNHLY and FYNNEI. The CDR3 DNA is TGTGCCAGCAGTGACGCGCTCTACGAGCAGTACTTC. It encodes CASSDALYEQYF.

This clonotype has a handful of counts. The chain couples TRBV6-5 to TRBJ2-7; D is possibly TRBD1 or TRBD2 (6 bases each). Per the germline V gene, CDR1 is MNHEY and CDR2 is SVGAGI. This CDR3 has 14 amino acids. V lost 5 bases and J lost 2, with 13 bases in between. Here the CDR3 reads CASSPRGATYEQYF. The CDR3 DNA reads TGTGCCAGCAGTCCGAGGGGGGCAACCTACGAGCAGTACTTC.

This clonotype showed up just a few times. This chain connects TRBV6-1 to TRBJ2-7; 7 bases fit TRBD1. The V gene's germline CDR1 is MNHNS and CDR2 SASEGT. V was pared by 7 bases and J by 2 bases, with 8 bases of the junction left unmatched. CDR3 length equals 14 residues. Here the CDR3 DNA reads TGTGCCAGCAACCTTGGGACAGCTACCTACGAGCAGTACTTC. This sequence encodes CASNLGTATYEQYF.

Only a few counts were recorded for this clonotype. The genes are TRBV7-2 and TRBJ1-5; TRBD1 agrees at 8 bases. Unmatched junction bases numbered 8, after V lost 1 base and J lost 6 bases. CDR1 is SGHTA, CDR2 FQGNSA, per germline. This CDR3 has 16 amino acids. The CDR3 bases are TGTGCCAGCAGCTTAGTATCAGGGGGCGCTTCTCAGCCCCAGCATTTT. As protein: CASSLVSGGASQPQHF. Supplemented by reference TRBV7-2 and TRBJ1-5, the full variable domain reads GAGVSQSPSNKVTEKGKDVELRCDPISGHTALYWYRQSLGQGLEFLIYFQGNSAPDKSGLPSDRFSAERTGGSVSTLTIQRTQQEDSAVYLCASSLVSGGASQPQHFGDGTRLSIL.

This clonotype was counted only a few times. This chain joins TRBV6-1 and TRBJ2-4; no clear D. CDR1 is MNHNS, CDR2 SASEGT, per germline. This CDR3 is built from 11 residues. Trimming stripped 4 bases from V and 9 bases from J, with 7 bases between. CDR3 in amino acids: CASSGWGIQYF. Here the CDR3 DNA reads TGTGCCAGCAGTGGATGGGGCATTCAGTACTTC.

The J gene is TRBJ2-3, the V gene TRBV7-2; tentative D call: TRBD2 (6 bases). There are 14 residues in the CDR3. Per the germline V gene, CDR1 is SGHTA and CDR2 is FQGNSA. V shed 5 bases and J shed 6 bases, with 15 bases lying between them. This CDR3 is CASSHAGPGDTQYF. The CDR3 nucleotides are TGTGCCAGCAGCCACGCGGGGCCTGGGGATACGCAGTATTTT.

This clonotype was seen repeatedly, ten times or more. The V and J genes are TRBV7-6 and TRBJ2-7; D is perhaps TRBD1 (5 bases). This CDR3 is built from 12 residues. The germline gives CDR1 SGHVS, CDR2 FNYEAQ. V gave up 2 bases and J gave up 6 bases, with 8 bases separating them. The CDR3 spells CASSLLGREQYF. As DNA, the CDR3 is TGTGCCAGCAGCTTATTGGGGCGCGAGCAGTACTTC.

This clonotype was picked up a small number of times. The chain couples TRBV7-8 to TRBJ2-1; a weak D match, TRBD2 (5 bases). With 1 base removed from V and 2 bases from J, the gap between germline ends came to 9 bases. CDR1 is SGHVS and CDR2 is FQNEAQ in the germline V gene. The length of the CDR3 is 15 residues. CDR3 in DNA: TGTGCCAGCAGCTTAGGGACTCCCCCCTACAATGAGCAGTTCTTC. It encodes CASSLGTPPYNEQFF.

The V call is TRBV7-9, the J call TRBJ2-7, with 8 bases fitting TRBD2. Trimming removed 6 bases from V and 3 bases from J; junction bases left unmatched: 4. The CDR3 is 13 residues long. Germline V lookup: CDR1 SEHNR, CDR2 FQNEAQ (reference sequence). The CDR3 nucleotides read TGTGCCAGCAGAGGCGGGGGGAACTACGAGCAGTACTTC. Amino acids: CASRGGGNYEQYF.

The sample holds a few counts of this clonotype. This chain links TRBV28 with TRBJ2-1, with 15 bases lining up with TRBD2. The CDR3 has 17 amino acids. V gave up 1 base and J gave up 7 bases; unmatched junction bases: 5. Germline lookup yields CDR1 MDHEN and CDR2 SYDVKM. CDR3 in DNA: TGTGCCAGCAGTTTATCTGCGGGACTAGCGGGAGGTAATGAGCAGTTCTTC. It codes for CASSLSAGLAGGNEQFF. The full variable domain, its missing parts supplied by reference TRBV28 and TRBJ2-1, is DVKVTQSSRYLVKRTGEKVFLECVQDMDHENMFWYRQDPGLGLRLIYFSYDVKMKEKGDIPEGYSVSREKKERFSLILESASTNQTSMYLCASSLSAGLAGGNEQFFGPGTRLTVL.

The chain uses TRBV7-3 and TRBJ2-7; D might be TRBD1 or TRBD2, each matching 6 bases. The CDR3 has 13 residues. The V gene lost 0 bases and the J gene lost 6 bases, with 9 bases spanning the gap. Per germline, CDR1 SGHTA and CDR2 FQGTGA. The CDR3 protein is CASSLTKGGEQYF. The DNA for the CDR3 is TGTGCCAGCAGCTTAACGAAGGGGGGCGAGCAGTACTTC.

The CDR3 nucleotides read TGTGCCAGCACCAACGGTGGCGAGCAGTACTTC. Its translation: CASTNGGEQYF. The J gene is TRBJ2-7, the V gene TRBV12-3 or TRBV12-4; D uncertain. The CDR3 loop spans 11 amino acids. Trimming shortened V by 7 bases and J by 6 bases, and 10 bases separated the two germline ends.

The chain recombines TRBV20-1 with TRBJ2-7, with D perhaps being TRBD1 or TRBD2 (5 bases each). This CDR3 is built from 16 residues. V lost 1 base and J lost 0, with 16 bases in between. Germline assignment: CDR1 DFQATT and CDR2 SNEGSKA (reference sequence). The CDR3 DNA reads as TGCAGTGCTAGAGTTCCAAGGACACTAGGCTCCTACGAGCAGTACTTC. Its translation is CSARVPRTLGSYEQYF.

This chain connects TRBV10-3 to TRBJ1-2, with D perhaps matching TRBD1 (5 bases). The CDR3 totals 16 residues. Germline V gives CDR1 ENHRY, CDR2 SYGVKD. The V end lost 3 bases, the J end lost 2 bases, and 16 bases lay between the germline ends. CDR3 region: CAISDPEGLANYGYTF. The CDR3 DNA reads TGTGCCATCAGTGACCCCGAGGGACTGGCGAACTATGGCTACACCTTC.

This clonotype was detected ten times or more. The chain carries TRBV6-2 or TRBV6-3 and TRBJ2-5; the D gene could be TRBD1 or TRBD2 (6 bases each). V was trimmed by 4 bases and J by 5 bases, leaving 29 bases between them. Germline lookup yields CDR1 MNHEY and CDR2 SVGEGT. This CDR3 contains 19 residues. CDR3 in amino acids: CASSSRQDLGSGPWETQYF. The CDR3 DNA reads as TGTGCCAGCAGTTCTCGACAGGACCTCGGGAGCGGACCATGGGAGACCCAGTACTTC.

A few counts support this clonotype. The chain has TRBV5-1 and TRBJ1-1; D may be TRBD1 (6 bases). Germline CDR1 and CDR2: SGHRS and YFSETQ. The V and J ends lost 0 bases and 3 bases respectively, with 15 bases between them. The CDR3 contains 16 residues. The CDR3 here is CASSLDLRGLYTEAFF. The CDR3, as DNA: TGCGCCAGCAGCTTGGATCTTCGGGGGCTTTACACTGAAGCTTTCTTT. The variable domain in full, with the rest retrieved from reference TRBV5-1 and TRBJ1-1, is KAGVTQTPRYLIKTRGQQVTLSCSPISGHRSVSWYQQTPGQGLQFLFEYFSETQRNKGNFPGRFSGRQFSNSRSEMNVSTLELGDSALYLCASSLDLRGLYTEAFFGQGTRLTVV.

The chain uses TRBV27 and TRBJ2-2; perhaps TRBD1 as D (6 bases). Germline assignment: CDR1 MNHEY and CDR2 SMNVEV (reference sequence). CDR3 length equals 14 residues. V was trimmed by 3 bases and J by 5 bases, leaving 10 bases between them. The CDR3 reads CASSFQGLTGELFF. The CDR3 nucleotides are TGTGCCAGCAGTTTTCAGGGGTTAACCGGGGAGCTGTTTTTT.

This chain links TRBV25-1 with TRBJ2-7; TRBD2 might be the D (5 bases). In germline, CDR1 is MGHDK, CDR2 SYGVNS. The CDR3 contains 13 residues. The V gene lost 4 bases and the J gene lost 2 bases, with 9 bases spanning the gap. The CDR3: CASSADGAYEQYF. In DNA form, the CDR3 reads TGTGCCAGCAGTGCTGACGGGGCCTACGAGCAGTACTTC.

There are a few counts of this clonotype. V gene TRBV7-2 combines with J gene TRBJ2-1, with D possibly being TRBD2 (7 bases). Germline values: CDR1 SGHTA, CDR2 FQGNSA. CDR3 length: 11 amino acids. Trimming left V 5 bases short and J 15 bases short, with 14 bases between. The CDR3 nucleotides read TGTGCCAGCAGCAACGGGGGGCAATGGTTCTTC. As protein: CASSNGGQWFF. Filled out from reference TRBV7-2 and TRBJ2-1, the complete variable domain reads GAGVSQSPSNKVTEKGKDVELRCDPISGHTALYWYRQSLGQGLEFLIYFQGNSAPDKSGLPSDRFSAERTGGSVSTLTIQRTQQEDSAVYLCASSNGGQWFFGPGTRLTVL.